What follows are 13 T cell receptor beta chains derived from one specimen sequenced in a study of radiation and T cells in renal cell carcinoma. The assay was immunoSEQ multiplex PCR, and TCRdb's table has in-frame clones only and misses some. Of around 180,000 clones in the sample, about 88% were seen once. Regarding time point: blood 4 weeks post-SBRT, at nephrectomy. Sample treatment: 15 Gy SBRT to primary tumor, nephrectomy 4 weeks later. Sequencing used blood, obtained from a patient whose treatment included radiotherapy and nephrectomy. These receptor sequences come from a woman in her forties or fifties with renal cell carcinoma.

The chain employs TRBV10-2 and TRBJ2-2; tentative D call: TRBD1 (6 bases). V was cut by 7 bases and J by 5 bases, with 14 bases left in between. Per germline, CDR1 WSHSY and CDR2 SAAADI. The length of the CDR3 is 14 residues. In DNA, the CDR3 is TGCGCCAGCACCCCTACAGGGAATACCGGGGAGCTGTTTTTT. Encoded protein: CASTPTGNTGELFF.

This clone appeared a few times. The chain recombines TRBV7-3 with TRBJ2-7; TRBD2 is a possible D gene (5 bases). Trimming pared 5 bases from V and 5 bases from J, leaving 13 bases between. CDR1 and CDR2 (germline): SGHTA, FQGTGA. This CDR3 is 13 amino acids long. CDR3: CASSIDGVNEQYF. The CDR3 nucleotides read TGTGCCAGCAGCATAGACGGGGTGAACGAGCAGTACTTC.

The DNA of the CDR3 is TGTGCCAGCAGTGAAGGGGGCGGACAGGGAACTGAAAAACTGTTTTTT. This sequence encodes CASSEGGGQGTEKLFF. The V gene is TRBV6-1, the J gene TRBJ1-4; TRBD1 aligns across 8 bases. This CDR3 region has 16 residues. Per the germline V gene, CDR1 is MNHNS and CDR2 is SASEGT. V gave up 1 base and J gave up 7 bases; unmatched junction bases: 8.

The J gene is TRBJ2-1, the V gene TRBV5-1; D possibly uses TRBD1 or TRBD2 (5 bases each). The ends were cut back, 0 bases at V and 8 bases at J, with 12 bases in the middle. Germline V lookup: CDR1 SGHRS, CDR2 YFSETQ. The CDR3 extends over 14 amino acids. The DNA of the CDR3 is TGCGCCAGCAGCTTGGCCGCCAGGGACGATGAGCAGTTCTTC. Its translation: CASSLAARDDEQFF.

This clone was detected a few times. This chain joins TRBV7-3 and TRBJ1-2; a possible D gene is TRBD1 (5 bases). Trimming left V 2 bases short and J 7 bases short, with 14 bases between. There are 14 residues in the CDR3. Germline V CDR1 and CDR2: SGHTA, FQGTGA. The CDR3 spells CASSLGAGLGGYTF. The CDR3 nucleotides read TGTGCCAGCAGCTTAGGTGCAGGGCTGGGTGGCTACACCTTC.

This sequence joins TRBV28 and TRBJ2-7, with no clear D. The CDR3 length is 13 residues. Trimming took off 8 bases at V and 4 bases at J, with 15 bases between the two ends. Germline-derived CDR1 and CDR2 are MDHEN and SYDVKM. Written as DNA, the CDR3 is TGTGCCAGCGTAGACCCTGCCGCGTACGAGCAGTACTTC. This translates into CASVDPAAYEQYF.

The chain uses TRBV7-2 and TRBJ2-7; 9 nucleotides line up with TRBD1. Germline V gives CDR1 SGHTA, CDR2 FQGNSA. V gave up 6 bases and J gave up 3 bases; unmatched junction bases: 3. The CDR3 spans 13 residues. Written as DNA, the CDR3 is TGTGCCAGCAGGCAGACAGGGGGCTACGAGCAGTACTTC. Encoded protein: CASRQTGGYEQYF.

The chain is built from TRBV5-8 and TRBJ1-4; D is unresolved. This CDR3 comprises 14 residues. Trimming removed 1 base at V and 2 bases at J, with 6 bases between. Germline values: CDR1 SGHTS, CDR2 YDEGEE. Written as DNA, the CDR3 is TGTGCCAGCAGCTTGTATCAGACTAATGAAAAACTGTTTTTT. It codes for CASSLYQTNEKLFF. The full variable domain, rest sourced from reference TRBV5-8 and TRBJ1-4, is EAGVTQSPTHLIKTRGQQATLRCSPISGHTSVYWYQQALGLGLQFLLWYDEGEERNRGNFPPRFSGRQFPNYSSELNVNALELEDSALYLCASSLYQTNEKLFFGSGTQLSVL.

This clone was counted a single time. The V call is TRBV7-2, the J call TRBJ2-1; the D gene could be TRBD1 or TRBD2 (5 bases each). The V end was cut by 8 bases, the J end by 7 bases, with 18 bases between. This CDR3 spans 14 amino acids. The germline gives CDR1 SGHTA, CDR2 FQGNSA. CDR3 sequence: CASDPGAALNEQFF. The CDR3 nucleotides are TGTGCCAGCGACCCCGGGGCGGCGTTAAATGAGCAGTTCTTC.

The chain joins TRBV5-6 to TRBJ1-2, with 7 bases that match TRBD1. Losses at the gene ends were 2 bases for V and 3 bases for J; bases not matched to a gene: 4. This CDR3 comprises 14 residues. Germline CDR1 reads SGHDT; CDR2 reads YYEEEE. In DNA form, the CDR3 reads TGTGCCAGCAGCTTTGAAGGGGGCGACTATGGCTACACCTTC. The encoded protein is CASSFEGGDYGYTF.

The chain couples TRBV5-5 to TRBJ1-1; no reliable D call. Deletions cut 3 bases from V and 3 bases from J, with 12 bases between. The CDR3 is 14 amino acids. CDR1 is SGHKS, CDR2 YYEKEE, per germline (reference sequence). CDR3 amino acids: CASSSPVTDTEAFF. The CDR3 DNA reads TGTGCCAGCAGCTCCCCGGTAACCGACACTGAAGCTTTCTTT.

The rearrangement joins TRBV21-1 to TRBJ1-5. TRBV21-1 is an annotated pseudogene. The CDR3 contains 16 residues. CDR3 sequence reads: CASSKVGEQPNQPQHF. The CDR3 region has the DNA TGTGCCAGCAGCAAAGTAGGAGAACAGCCAAATCAGCCCCAGCATTTT.

The rearrangement joins TRBV4-1 to TRBJ1-5; D might be TRBD1 (6 bases). V shed 2 bases and J shed 7 bases, with 12 bases lying between them. The CDR3 length is 14 residues. In germline, CDR1 is MGHRA, CDR2 YSYEKL. The CDR3, as DNA: TGCGCCAGCAGCCAAACAGGGTGGGGCCAGCCCCAGCATTTT. Translating it yields CASSQTGWGQPQHF.